This paragraph covers one TCR beta chain sequence. The source of the sample is a study of shared clonotypes between healthy human individuals. Measured with immunoSEQ multiplex PCR; TCRdb has only the in-frame clones, and not every one. The sample has over a million clones, around 98% seen once. The clonotype was recovered from a man in his thirties or forties in good health. Sequencing was carried out using naive CD4+ T cells sorted from blood. Described subset: CD45RA+ positively selected.

The CDR3 nucleotides are TGTGCCAGCAGGCTCCAGGGGGAGAACACTGAAGCTTTCTTT. Its protein product is CASRLQGENTEAFF. The chain uses TRBV6-5 and TRBJ1-1; 7 positions agree with TRBD1. The CDR3 is made up of 14 amino acids. The germline V gene encodes CDR1 MNHEY and CDR2 SVGAGI. V lost 6 bases, J lost 1 base, and 5 bases stayed unmatched.